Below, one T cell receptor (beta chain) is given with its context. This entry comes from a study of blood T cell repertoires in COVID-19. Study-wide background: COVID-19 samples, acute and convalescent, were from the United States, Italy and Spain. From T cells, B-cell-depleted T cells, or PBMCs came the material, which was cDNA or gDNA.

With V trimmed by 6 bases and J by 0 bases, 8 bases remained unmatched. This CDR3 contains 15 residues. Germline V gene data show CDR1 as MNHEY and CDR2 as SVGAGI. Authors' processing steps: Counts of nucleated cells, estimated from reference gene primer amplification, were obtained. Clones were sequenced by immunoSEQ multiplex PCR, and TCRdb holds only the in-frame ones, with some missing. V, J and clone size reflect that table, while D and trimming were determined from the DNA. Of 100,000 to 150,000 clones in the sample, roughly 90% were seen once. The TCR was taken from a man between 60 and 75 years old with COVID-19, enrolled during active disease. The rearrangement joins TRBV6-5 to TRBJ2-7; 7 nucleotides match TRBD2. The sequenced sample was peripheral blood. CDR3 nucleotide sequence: TGTGCCAGCAGCGCCTGGGCGGGGGACTCCTACGAGCAGTACTTC. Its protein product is CASSAWAGDSYEQYF.